This T cell receptor (beta chain) is from a study of T cell responses to AZD1222 COVID-19 vaccine. Whole-study findings and limits: Rises in breadth and depth of Spike-specific TCRs came after two AZD1222 doses. Just a handful of AZD1222 recipients were seropositive at baseline. Spike regions recognized by vaccine-associated CD4 TCRs spanned the protein, led by 160-218 and 743-854.

Only in-frame clones appear in the TCRdb table, and some are missing; sequencing was by immunoSEQ multiplex PCR. The sample yields some 150,000 clones, around 83% seen once. Remarks on this clone: Its antigen is not known.

From germline, CDR1 is MGHRA and CDR2 YSYEKL. This CDR3 spans 17 amino acids. V was cut by 3 bases and J by 9 bases, with 21 bases left in between. Sequences were derived from peripheral blood, sampled on day 0 of MenACWY control vaccination. This clonotype was sampled from an adult in good health. The V and J genes are TRBV4-1 and TRBJ1-6; D is uncertain. As DNA, the CDR3 is TGCGCCAGCAGCCAGCTCGAGATGGATAAGCCCATTTCACCCCTCCACTTT. Its protein is CASSQLEMDKPISPLHF.